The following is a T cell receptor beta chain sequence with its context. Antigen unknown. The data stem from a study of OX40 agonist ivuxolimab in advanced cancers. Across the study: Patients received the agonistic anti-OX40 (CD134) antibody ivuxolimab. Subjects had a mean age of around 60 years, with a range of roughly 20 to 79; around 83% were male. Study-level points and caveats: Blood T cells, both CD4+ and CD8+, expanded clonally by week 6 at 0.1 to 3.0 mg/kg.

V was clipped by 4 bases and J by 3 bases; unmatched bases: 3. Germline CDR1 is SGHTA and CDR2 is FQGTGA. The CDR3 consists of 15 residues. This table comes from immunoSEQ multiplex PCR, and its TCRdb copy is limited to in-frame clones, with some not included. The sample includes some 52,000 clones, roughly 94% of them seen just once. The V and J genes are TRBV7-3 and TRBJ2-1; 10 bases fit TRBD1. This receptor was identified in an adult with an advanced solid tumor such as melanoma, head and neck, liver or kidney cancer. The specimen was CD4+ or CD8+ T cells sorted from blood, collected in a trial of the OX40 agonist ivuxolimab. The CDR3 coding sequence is TGTGCCAGCAGCTCCGGGACAGGGGTCTACAATGAGCAGTTCTTC. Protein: CASSSGTGVYNEQFF.